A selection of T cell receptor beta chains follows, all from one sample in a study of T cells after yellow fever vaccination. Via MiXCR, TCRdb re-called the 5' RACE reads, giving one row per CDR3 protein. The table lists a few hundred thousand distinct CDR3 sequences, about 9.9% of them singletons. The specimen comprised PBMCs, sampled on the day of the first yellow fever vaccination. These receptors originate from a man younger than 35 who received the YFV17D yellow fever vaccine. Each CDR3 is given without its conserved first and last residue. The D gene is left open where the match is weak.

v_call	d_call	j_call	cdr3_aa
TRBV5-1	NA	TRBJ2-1	ASSWGGGATNEQF
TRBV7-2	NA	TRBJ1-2	ASTPDSSNYGYT
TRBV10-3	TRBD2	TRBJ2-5	AISAFSSGGAVTTQY
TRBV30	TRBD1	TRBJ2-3	AWEGTEASTDTQY
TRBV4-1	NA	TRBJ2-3	ASSQDWRTTSTDTQY
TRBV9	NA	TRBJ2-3	ASSVVGAHIRPTDTQY
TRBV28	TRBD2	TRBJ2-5	ASLSGGANQETQY
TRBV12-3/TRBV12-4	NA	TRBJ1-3	ASSPTISGNTIY
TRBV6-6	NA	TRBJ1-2	ASSPPLNYGYT
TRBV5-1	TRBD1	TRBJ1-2	ASSSTTGGAAYGYT
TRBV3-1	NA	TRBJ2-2	ASSHRVLAARAGELF
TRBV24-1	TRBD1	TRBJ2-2	ATCPGTGNTGELF
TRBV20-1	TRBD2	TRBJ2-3	SAGTSGGDTQY
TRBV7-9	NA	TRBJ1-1	ASSGNRDTEAF
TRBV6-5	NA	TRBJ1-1	ASSHSRGLSTEAF
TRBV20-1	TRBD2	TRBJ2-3	STGLAGGTDTQY
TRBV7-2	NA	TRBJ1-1	ASSLDGTPNTEAF
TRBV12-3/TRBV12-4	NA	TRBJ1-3	ASKRTDSGNTIY
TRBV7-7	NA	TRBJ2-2	ASSYGNTGELF
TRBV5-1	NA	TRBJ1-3	ASSLTGSSGNTIY
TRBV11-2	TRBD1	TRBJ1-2	ASSSYTGVANYGYT
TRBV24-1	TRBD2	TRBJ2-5	ATSDTGGSQETQY
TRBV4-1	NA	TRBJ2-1	ASSQDAAGFRVYNEQF
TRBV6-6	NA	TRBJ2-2	ASNRRASGELF
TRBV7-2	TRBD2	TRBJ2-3	ASSLVGGVSDTQY
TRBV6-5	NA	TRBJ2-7	ASSYSYGGIYEQY
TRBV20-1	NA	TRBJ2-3	SATKGTDTQY
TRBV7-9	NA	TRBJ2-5	ASSTESGQETQY
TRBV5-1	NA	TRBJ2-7	ASSWRPVSYEQY
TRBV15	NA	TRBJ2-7	ATSVGSSYEQY
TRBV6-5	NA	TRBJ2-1	ASSYGVGAGNEQF
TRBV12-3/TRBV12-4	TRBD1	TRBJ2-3	ASSRGEFRGTQY
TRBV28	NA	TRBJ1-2	ASGMSYGYT
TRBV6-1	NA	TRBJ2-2	ASSRRGSVGSGELF
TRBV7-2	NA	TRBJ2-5	ASSPRRQETQY
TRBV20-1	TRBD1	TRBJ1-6	SAREDGTGWNSPLH
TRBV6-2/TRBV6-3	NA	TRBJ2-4	ASSSTGNKNIQY
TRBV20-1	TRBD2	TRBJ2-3	SARDLAGVTDTQY
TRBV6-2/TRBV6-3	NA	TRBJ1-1	ASSYAAGVTNTEAF
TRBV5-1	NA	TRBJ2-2	ASSFGIGDTGELF
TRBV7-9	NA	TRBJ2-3	ASSEGTSTDTQY
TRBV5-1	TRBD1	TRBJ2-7	ASSENGQGGEYEQY
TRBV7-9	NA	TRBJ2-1	ASSDGTGSSYNEQF
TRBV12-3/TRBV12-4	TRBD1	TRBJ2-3	ARTRDRGADTQY
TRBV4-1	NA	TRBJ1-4	ASSQVGGFAEKLF
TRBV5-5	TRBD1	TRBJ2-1	ASSLRAGTGTNEQF
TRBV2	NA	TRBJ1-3	ASRAGGGNTIY
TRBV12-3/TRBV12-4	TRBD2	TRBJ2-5	ASSLWSGGGYQETQY
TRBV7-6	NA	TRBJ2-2	ASSSPSSESGGGELF
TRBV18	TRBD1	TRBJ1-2	ASSGQGERGGYT
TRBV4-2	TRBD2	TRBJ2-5	ASSQVPLTLAGGQETQY